A selection of T cell receptor beta chains follows, all from one sample in a study of blood T cells in healthy people across ages. MiXCR was run by TCRdb on the 5' RACE reads, yielding one entry per CDR3 protein. The table shows fewer than 950,000 distinct CDR3 sequences, with roughly 34% occurring only once. Source material: blood. These TCRs come from a young man in good health. Each CDR3 is given with its conserved first and last residue. D genes are given only for firm matches. Part of the rows lack a size; the others show once, few, many or a class for expanded clones.

V gene	J gene	clone size	D gene	CDR3 length	CDR3 protein	CDR3 DNA
TRBV27	TRBJ1-1	-	-	15	CASSSTGTENTEAFF	TGTGCCAGCAGTTCGACAGGCACGGAGAACACTGAAGCTTTCTTT
TRBV20-1	TRBJ1-2	many	TRBD1	15	CSARGAWTGNYGYTF	TGCAGTGCTAGAGGGGCTTGGACAGGCAACTATGGCTACACCTTC
TRBV12-3/TRBV12-4	TRBJ1-2	many	-	14	CASSLDSGRYGYTF	TGTGCCAGCAGTTTGGATTCGGGGAGATATGGCTACACCTTC
TRBV7-2	TRBJ1-2	-	TRBD1	15	CASSFAGGNNYGYTF	TGTGCCAGCAGCTTTGCAGGGGGCAATAACTATGGCTACACCTTC
TRBV7-9	TRBJ2-7	few	-	14	CASSLESRPYEQYF	TGTGCCAGCAGCTTAGAAAGCCGGCCCTACGAGCAGTACTTC
TRBV7-8	TRBJ2-7	-	TRBD1	16	CASSLPGGQGGYEQYF	TGTGCCAGCAGCTTACCCGGGGGACAGGGCGGCTACGAGCAGTACTTC
TRBV7-3	TRBJ2-3	-	-	17	CASSLGYLGQSTDAQYF	TGTGCCAGCAGCTTGGGCTACCTCGGGCAGAGCACAGATGCGCAGTATTTT
TRBV29-1	TRBJ2-2	few	-	14	CSVGREGDTGELFF	TGCAGCGTTGGCAGGGAAGGGGACACCGGGGAGCTGTTTTTT
TRBV4-1	TRBJ2-1	-	TRBD1	14	CASSLLTGVNEQFF	TGCGCCAGCAGCCTTCTGACAGGGGTCAATGAGCAGTTCTTC
TRBV7-8	TRBJ1-2	few	TRBD1	14	CASSGQGILGGYTF	TGTGCCAGCAGCGGACAGGGGATATTAGGTGGCTACACCTTC
TRBV29-1	TRBJ2-5	-	-	13	CSGTTGFRETQYF	TGCAGCGGGACCACAGGGTTCCGAGAGACCCAGTACTTC
TRBV29-1	TRBJ2-5	-	-	11	CNAGREETQYF	TGCAACGCCGGAAGGGAAGAGACCCAGTACTTC
TRBV5-1	TRBJ2-2	-	TRBD1	16	CASSSGQGGLTGELFF	TGCGCCAGCAGCTCCGGACAGGGGGGACTGACCGGGGAGCTGTTTTTT
TRBV10-3	TRBJ2-1	-	-	13	CAISVGPYNEQFF	TGTGCCATCAGTGTCGGGCCCTACAATGAGCAGTTCTTC
TRBV20-1	TRBJ2-7	few	-	13	CSAPRTDSYEQYF	TGCAGTGCCCCTCGGACAGATTCATACGAGCAGTACTTC
TRBV5-6	TRBJ2-1	few	TRBD2	16	CASSHRLAGGRNEQFF	TGTGCCAGCAGCCATAGACTAGCGGGGGGGAGAAATGAGCAGTTCTTC
TRBV29-1	TRBJ2-5	few	TRBD1	14	CSVEGWADRETQYF	TGCAGCGTTGAAGGGTGGGCGGACAGGGAGACCCAGTACTTC
TRBV6-5	TRBJ1-1	few	-	13	CASSKGRQLEAFF	TGTGCCAGCAGTAAAGGGAGGCAGCTTGAAGCTTTCTTT
TRBV21-1	TRBJ2-7	few	-	21	CASSKDVRVIVLNRSSYEQYF	TGTGCCAGCAGCAAAGATGTGAGGGTTATCGTACTCAACCGAAGCTCCTACGAGCAGTACTTC
TRBV7-2	TRBJ1-5	-	-	15	CASSLSGGLNQPQHF	TGTGCCAGCAGCTTAAGCGGGGGCCTCAATCAGCCCCAGCATTTT
TRBV12-3/TRBV12-4	TRBJ2-3	-	-	14	CASSLILSRDTQYF	TGTGCCAGCAGTTTAATTCTGAGCAGGGATACGCAGTATTTT
TRBV12-3/TRBV12-4	TRBJ1-1	once	-	11	CVSSPQSEAFF	TGTGTCAGCAGTCCACAATCAGAAGCTTTCTTT
TRBV11-2	TRBJ2-7	-	-	16	CASSYNDRNYCNEQYF	TGTGCCAGCAGTTATAACGACCGGAACTATTGCAATGAGCAGTACTTC
TRBV6-2/TRBV6-3	TRBJ2-5	few	-	17	CASRPGGDFRRQETQYF	TGTGCCAGCCGACCAGGTGGGGACTTTCGTCGTCAAGAGACCCAGTACTTC
TRBV7-9	TRBJ1-2	-	-	16	CASSLGTTRGNYGYTF	TGTGCCAGCAGCTTGGGGACGACCAGGGGCAACTATGGCTACACCTTC
TRBV7-2	TRBJ2-1	few	-	15	CASSLAQASYNEQFF	TGTGCCAGCAGCTTAGCGCAGGCCAGCTACAATGAGCAGTTCTTC
TRBV29-1	TRBJ2-5	few	-	12	CSVEPGAKEQYF	TGCAGCGTTGAACCGGGGGCGAAGGAGCAGTACTTC
TRBV7-6	TRBJ1-2	-	TRBD1	15	CASSPRPGQGAGYTF	TGTGCCAGCAGCCCAAGACCGGGACAGGGGGCTGGCTACACCTTC
TRBV2	TRBJ2-3	many	TRBD1	12	CASSGQENTQYF	TGTGCCAGCAGCGGACAGGAAAATACGCAGTATTTT
TRBV11-2	TRBJ1-2	many	TRBD1	17	CASSLVPRDRVNYGYTF	TGTGCCAGCAGCTTAGTACCTCGGGACAGGGTAAACTATGGCTACACCTTC
TRBV5-1	TRBJ2-7	-	TRBD1	14	CTSSLRDRVYEQYF	TGCACCAGCAGCCTCCGGGACAGGGTTTACGAGCAGTACTTC
TRBV6-6	TRBJ1-6	once	-	16	CASRHYLEALNSPLHF	TGTGCCAGCAGACATTACCTTGAGGCCCTGAATTCACCCCTCCACTTT
TRBV20-1	TRBJ1-4	-	TRBD1	14	CSARDRGSLEKLFF	TGCAGTGCTAGGGACAGGGGTTCGTTGGAAAAACTGTTTTTT
TRBV5-1	TRBJ1-1	-	-	16	CASSAEGQGSTTEAFF	TGCGCCAGCAGCGCGGAAGGGCAGGGTTCGACCACTGAAGCTTTCTTT
TRBV20-1	TRBJ1-1	few	-	12	CSARVLNTEAFF	TGCAGTGCTAGAGTGCTGAACACTGAAGCTTTCTTT
TRBV6-2/TRBV6-3	TRBJ2-1	-	-	15	CASSSRDRRGNEQFF	TGTGCCAGCAGTTCCAGGGACAGGCGGGGGAATGAGCAGTTCTTC
TRBV4-1	TRBJ1-1	-	TRBD1	15	CASSHVGQGRTEAFF	TGCGCCAGCAGCCATGTCGGACAGGGGCGTACTGAAGCTTTCTTT
TRBV4-3	TRBJ1-4	-	-	14	CASSSRGIGEKLFF	TGCGCCAGCAGCTCCCGTGGGATTGGGGAAAAACTGTTTTTT
TRBV6-5	TRBJ2-5	many	-	13	CASSQGQQETQYF	TGTGCCAGCAGCCAAGGACAGCAAGAGACCCAGTACTTC
TRBV20-1	TRBJ1-2	few	-	18	CSARVAKGAAGAHYGYTF	TGCAGTGCTAGAGTGGCCAAAGGTGCGGCAGGGGCCCACTATGGCTACACCTTC
TRBV5-1	TRBJ2-3	many	-	16	CASSAKQRQIGYTQYF	TGCGCCAGCAGCGCCAAACAAAGGCAAATCGGGTATACGCAGTATTTT
TRBV12-3/TRBV12-4	TRBJ1-4	-	-	16	CASSLKVAATNEKLFF	TGTGCCAGCAGTTTAAAGGTGGCAGCAACTAATGAAAAACTGTTTTTT
TRBV27	TRBJ1-1	few	-	12	CASSSPWSEAFF	TGTGCCAGCAGTTCCCCGTGGTCTGAAGCTTTCTTT
TRBV29-1	TRBJ2-5	many	-	10	CSVFVETQYF	TGCAGCGTTTTCGTTGAGACCCAGTACTTC
TRBV15	TRBJ2-5	many	-	15	CATSRDMRIGETQYF	TGTGCCACCAGCAGAGATATGAGGATAGGAGAGACCCAGTACTTC
TRBV12-3/TRBV12-4	TRBJ1-5	-	-	14	CASSLSGHNQPQHF	TGTGCCAGCAGTTTATCGGGCCACAATCAGCCCCAGCATTTT
TRBV6-2/TRBV6-3	TRBJ2-5	-	TRBD2	13	CASSPGTSDEQYF	TGTGCCAGCAGTCCAGGGACTAGCGATGAGCAGTACTTC
TRBV4-3	TRBJ2-7	-	TRBD1	16	CASSQVPGTGNNEQYF	TGCGCCAGCAGCCAAGTACCCGGGACAGGGAACAATGAGCAGTACTTC
TRBV20-1	TRBJ2-2	-	-	15	CSASSLSGNTGELFF	TGCAGTGCTAGCAGTCTTAGCGGGAACACCGGGGAGCTGTTTTTT
TRBV24-1	TRBJ2-3	-	-	13	CATRERATDTQYF	TGTGCCACCCGGGAAAGGGCGACAGATACGCAGTATTTT